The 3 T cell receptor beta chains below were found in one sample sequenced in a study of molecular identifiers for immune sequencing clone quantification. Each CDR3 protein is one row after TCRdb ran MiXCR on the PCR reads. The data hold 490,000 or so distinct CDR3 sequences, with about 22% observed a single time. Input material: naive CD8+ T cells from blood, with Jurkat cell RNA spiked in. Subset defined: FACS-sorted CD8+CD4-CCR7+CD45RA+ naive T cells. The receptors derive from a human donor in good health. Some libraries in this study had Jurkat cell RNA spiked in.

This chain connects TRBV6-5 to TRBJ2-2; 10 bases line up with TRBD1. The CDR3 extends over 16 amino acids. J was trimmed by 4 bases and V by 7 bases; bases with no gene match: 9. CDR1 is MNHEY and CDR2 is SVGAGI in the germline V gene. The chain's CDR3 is CASTPDRGSGTGELFF. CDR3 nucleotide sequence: TGTGCCAGCACCCCGGACAGGGGGTCGGGCACCGGGGAGCTGTTTTTT.

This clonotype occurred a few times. In nucleotides, the CDR3 is TGTGCCAGCAGCGTAGAGGGGGGGAGCTCCTACGAGCAGTACTTC. It translates to CASSVEGGSSYEQYF. This rearrangement joins TRBV9 to TRBJ2-7; D is possibly TRBD2 (7 bases). Germline CDR1 is SGDLS and CDR2 is YYNGEE. The germline V and J ends were trimmed by 0 bases and 0 bases, with 10 bases remaining between them. The CDR3 loop spans 15 amino acids.

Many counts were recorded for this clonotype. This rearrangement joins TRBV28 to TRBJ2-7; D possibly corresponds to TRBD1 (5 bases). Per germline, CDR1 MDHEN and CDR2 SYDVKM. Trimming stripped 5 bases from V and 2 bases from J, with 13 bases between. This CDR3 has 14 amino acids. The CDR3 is CASSRSGQTYEQYF. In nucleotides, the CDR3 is TGTGCCAGCAGTCGGTCCGGACAAACCTACGAGCAGTACTTC. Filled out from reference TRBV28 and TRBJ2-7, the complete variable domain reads DVKVTQSSRYLVKRTGEKVFLECVQDMDHENMFWYRQDPGLGLRLIYFSYDVKMKEKGDIPEGYSVSREKKERFSLILESASTNQTSMYLCASSRSGQTYEQYFGPGTRLTVT.